The present T cell receptor beta chain was sequenced within a study of shared clonotypes between healthy human individuals. Assay used: immunoSEQ multiplex PCR; TCRdb lists only in-frame clones, some missing. The sample has millions of clones, 90% to 95% seen once. The CDR3 is 12 amino acids. Germline V gene sequence: CDR1 SQVTM, CDR2 ANQGSEA. Trimming cost V 4 bases and J 5 bases, with 10 bases left between them. The source material was naive CD4+ T cells sorted from blood. Subset meaning: CD45RA+ positively selected. The chain combines TRBV29-1 with TRBJ2-3, with a possible D match to TRBD1 (5 bases). The source of this sequence is a man aged 18 to 30 in good health. The CDR3 sequence is CSVGGHGDTQYF. CDR3 sequence (DNA): TGCAGCGTTGGGGGCCACGGAGATACGCAGTATTTT.